This T cell receptor beta chain was captured by sequencing in a study of blood T cell repertoires in COVID-19. Background on the study: Acute-phase and convalescent COVID-19 samples originated in the United States, Italy and Spain. The analysed material was cDNA or gDNA that came from T cells, B-cell-depleted T cells, or PBMCs.

Participants were placed into cohorts based on the clinical history they reported. The CDR3 extends over 13 amino acids. Trimming left V 2 bases short and J 6 bases short, with 8 bases between. Germline CDR1 SGHAT, CDR2 FQNNGV. Authors' analysis steps: Quantification of nucleated cells was approximated via reference gene primer amplification. This table comes from immunoSEQ multiplex PCR, and its TCRdb copy is limited to in-frame clones, with some not included. That table supplies the V and J calls and clone size; D and trimming were determined from the DNA. The sample has approximately 250,000 clones; 75% to 85% are singletons.

The chain links TRBV11-2 to TRBJ2-1; perhaps TRBD2 as D (6 bases). The sequencing sample was made of PBMCs or T cells enriched from blood (not recorded which). This TCR was sampled from a woman aged 45-60 years with acute COVID-19. CDR3 sequence: CASSLLATNEQFF. The CDR3 DNA reads as TGTGCCAGCAGCTTACTAGCGACCAATGAGCAGTTCTTC.